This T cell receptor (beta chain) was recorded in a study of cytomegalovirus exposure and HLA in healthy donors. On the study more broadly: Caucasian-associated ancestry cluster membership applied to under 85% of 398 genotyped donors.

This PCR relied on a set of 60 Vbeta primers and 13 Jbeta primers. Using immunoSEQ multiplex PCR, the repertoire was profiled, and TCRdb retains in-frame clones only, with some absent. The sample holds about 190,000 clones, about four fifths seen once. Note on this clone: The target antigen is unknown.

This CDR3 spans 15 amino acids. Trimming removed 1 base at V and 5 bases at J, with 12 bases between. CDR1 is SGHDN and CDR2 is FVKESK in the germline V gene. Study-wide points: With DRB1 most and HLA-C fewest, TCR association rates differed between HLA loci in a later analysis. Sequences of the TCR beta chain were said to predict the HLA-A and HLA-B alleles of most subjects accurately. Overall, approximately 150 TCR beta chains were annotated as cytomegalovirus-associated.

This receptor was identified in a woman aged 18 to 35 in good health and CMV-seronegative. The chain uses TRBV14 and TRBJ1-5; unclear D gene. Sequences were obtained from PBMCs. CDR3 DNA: TGTGCCAGCAGCCAAGTAAGCATCTACGATCAGCCCCAGCATTTT. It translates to CASSQVSIYDQPQHF.